This note documents a single TCR beta chain sequence. One junction end disagrees with the germline gene, perhaps due to a read error. This specimen belongs to a study of CD8+CD57+ T cells in acquired aplastic anemia. Using genomic DNA as the template, TCR beta VDJ and CDR3 profiling was carried out. TCRdb re-called the reads through MiXCR, storing one row per CDR3 protein. The data hold around 200,000 distinct CDR3 sequences, with about 50% observed a single time. This CDR3 has 11 amino acids. Germline CDR1 reads SGHTA; CDR2 reads FQGTGA. Patients included in sequencing had previously demonstrated CD8+CD57+ cell expansion by flow cytometry.

The chain employs TRBV7-3 and TRBJ2-5; D remains unclear. The origin of this receptor is a human donor with aplastic anemia. The material sequenced was sorted CD4+, CD8+, or CD8+CD57+ T cells (not recorded which) from PBMCs. The CDR3 loop reads CASNMMETQYF. The DNA of the CDR3 is TGCGCCAGCAACATGATGGAGACCCAGTACTTC.